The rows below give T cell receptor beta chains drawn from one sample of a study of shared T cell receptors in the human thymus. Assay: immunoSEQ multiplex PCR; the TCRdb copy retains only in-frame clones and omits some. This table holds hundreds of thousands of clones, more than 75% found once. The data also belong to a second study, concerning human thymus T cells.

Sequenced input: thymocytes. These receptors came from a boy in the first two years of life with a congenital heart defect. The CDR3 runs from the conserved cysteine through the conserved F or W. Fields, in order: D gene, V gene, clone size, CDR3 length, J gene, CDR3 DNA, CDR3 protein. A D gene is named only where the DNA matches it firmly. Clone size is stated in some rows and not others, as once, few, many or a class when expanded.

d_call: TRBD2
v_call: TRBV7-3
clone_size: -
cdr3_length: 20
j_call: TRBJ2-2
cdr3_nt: TGTGCCAGCAGCTTATCCCGGACTAGCGGCGGTCGCGATGAAGCCGGGGAGCTGTTTTTT
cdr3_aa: CASSLSRTSGGRDEAGELFF

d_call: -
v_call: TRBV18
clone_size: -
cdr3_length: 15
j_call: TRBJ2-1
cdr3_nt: TGTGCCAGCTCACCCCGGGACACCCTCTACAATGAGCAGTTCTTC
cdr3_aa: CASSPRDTLYNEQFF

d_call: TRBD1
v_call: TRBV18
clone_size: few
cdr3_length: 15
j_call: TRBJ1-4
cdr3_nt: TGTGCCAGCTCACCTTGGGACAGAACTAATGAAAAACTGTTTTTT
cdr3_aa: CASSPWDRTNEKLFF

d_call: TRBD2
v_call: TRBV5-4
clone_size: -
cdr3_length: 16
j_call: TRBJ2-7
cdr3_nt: TGTGCCAGCAGGCTTGAGACTAGCGGGAGGGACTACGAGCAGTACTTC
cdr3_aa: CASRLETSGRDYEQYF

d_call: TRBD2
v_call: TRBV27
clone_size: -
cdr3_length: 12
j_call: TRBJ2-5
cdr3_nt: TGTGCCAGCAGTCCCGGGAGGGGGACCCAGTACTTC
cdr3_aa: CASSPGRGTQYF

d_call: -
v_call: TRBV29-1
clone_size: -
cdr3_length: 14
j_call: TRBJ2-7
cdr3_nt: TGCAGCGTTGAGGTCCGGGAGCGGCGCTACGAGCAGTACTTC
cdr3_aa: CSVEVRERRYEQYF

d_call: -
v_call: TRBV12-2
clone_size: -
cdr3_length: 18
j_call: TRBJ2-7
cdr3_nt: TGTGCAAGTCGCTTATTACGGGGGAGGGCCGTGGAGTCCTACGAGCAGTACTTC
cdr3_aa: CASRLLRGRAVESYEQYF

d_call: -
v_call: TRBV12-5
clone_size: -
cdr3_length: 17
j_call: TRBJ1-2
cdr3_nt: TGTGCTAGTGCCGAAGGCCCCCCGACAGAAGCTAACTATGGCTACACCTTC
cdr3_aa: CASAEGPPTEANYGYTF

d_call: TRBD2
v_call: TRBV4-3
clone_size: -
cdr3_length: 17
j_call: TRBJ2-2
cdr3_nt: TGCGCCAGCAGCCAAGGGTGGGGACTAGCGGGTCCCGGGGAGCTGTTTTTT
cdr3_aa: CASSQGWGLAGPGELFF

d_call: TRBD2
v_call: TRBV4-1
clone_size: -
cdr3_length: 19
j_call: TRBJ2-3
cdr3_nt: TGCGCCAGCAGCCAAGATAGGGGGGCTAGCGGGGCTTACACAGATACGCAGTATTTT
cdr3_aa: CASSQDRGASGAYTDTQYF

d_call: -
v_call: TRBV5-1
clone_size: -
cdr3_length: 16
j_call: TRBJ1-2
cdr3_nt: TGCGCCAGCAGCCCGCCTGAGGCGGGGGGACCCTATGGCTACACCTTC
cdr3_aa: CASSPPEAGGPYGYTF

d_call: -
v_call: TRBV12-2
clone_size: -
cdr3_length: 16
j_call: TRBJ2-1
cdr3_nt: TGTGCATATCTTAGCGGGAGGGGCAGCTCCTACAATGAGCAGTTCTTC
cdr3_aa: CAYLSGRGSSYNEQFF

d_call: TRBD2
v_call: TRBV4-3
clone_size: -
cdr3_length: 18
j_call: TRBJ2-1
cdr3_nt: TGCGCCAGCAGCCAAAGGTGGGCTACTAGCGGTGGTGTCGGGGAGCAGTTCTTC
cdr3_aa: CASSQRWATSGGVGEQFF

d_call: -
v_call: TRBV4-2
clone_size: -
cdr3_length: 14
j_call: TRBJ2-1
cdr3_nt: TGTGCCAGCAGCCATGGGGCCCTCAACAATGAGCAGTTCTTC
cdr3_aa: CASSHGALNNEQFF

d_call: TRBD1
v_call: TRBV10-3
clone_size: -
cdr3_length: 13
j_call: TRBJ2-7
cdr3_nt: TGTGCCATCAGTGAGTTAAGAAGACAGGGGGAGTACTTC
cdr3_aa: CAISELRRQGEYF

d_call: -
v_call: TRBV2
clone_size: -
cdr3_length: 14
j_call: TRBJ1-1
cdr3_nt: TGTGCCAGCAGTGGGGAGGGCAGGCCAACTGAAGCTTTCTTT
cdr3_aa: CASSGEGRPTEAFF

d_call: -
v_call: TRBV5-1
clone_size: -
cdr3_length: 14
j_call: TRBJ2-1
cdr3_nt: TGCGCCAGCAGCTTGCCCGGGGTCTACAATGAGCAGTTCTTC
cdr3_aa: CASSLPGVYNEQFF

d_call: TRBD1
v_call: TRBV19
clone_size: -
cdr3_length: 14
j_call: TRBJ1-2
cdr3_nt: TGTGCCAGTAACCCTCGGACAGGGAACTATGGCTACACCTTC
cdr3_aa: CASNPRTGNYGYTF

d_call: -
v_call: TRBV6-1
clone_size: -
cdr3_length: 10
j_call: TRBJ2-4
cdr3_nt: TGTGCCAGCAAAGGAGGCATTCAGTACTTC
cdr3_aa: CASKGGIQYF

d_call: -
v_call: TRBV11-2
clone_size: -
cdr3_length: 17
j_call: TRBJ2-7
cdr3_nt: TGTGCCAGCAGCTTATTTGAGCTTGGGGGGGACACCTACGAGCAGTACTTC
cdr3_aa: CASSLFELGGDTYEQYF

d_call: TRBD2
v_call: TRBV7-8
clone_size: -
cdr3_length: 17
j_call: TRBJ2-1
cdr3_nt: TGTGCCAGCAGCTTAGGCCTAGCGGGAGGTCCCTACAGTGAGCAGTTCTTC
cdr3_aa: CASSLGLAGGPYSEQFF

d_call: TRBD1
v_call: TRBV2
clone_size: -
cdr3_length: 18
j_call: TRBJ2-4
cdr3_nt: TGTGCCAGCAGTCCGGGACAGGGTTCGGAAGGGACCAAAAACATTCAGTACTTC
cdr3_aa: CASSPGQGSEGTKNIQYF

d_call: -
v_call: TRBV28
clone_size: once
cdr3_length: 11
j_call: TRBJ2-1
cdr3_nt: TGTGCCAGCAGTTTGCACTGGGAGCAGTTCTTC
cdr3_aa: CASSLHWEQFF

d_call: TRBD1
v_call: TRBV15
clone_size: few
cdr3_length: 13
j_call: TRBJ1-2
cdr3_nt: TGTGCCACCAGCAGCGACAGGGACTATGGCTACACCTTC
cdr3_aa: CATSSDRDYGYTF

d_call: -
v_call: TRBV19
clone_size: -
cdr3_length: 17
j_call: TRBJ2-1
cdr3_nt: TGTGCCAGTAGTCTCCACCCAGTAGCGGGACAGTACAATGAGCAGTTCTTC
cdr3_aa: CASSLHPVAGQYNEQFF

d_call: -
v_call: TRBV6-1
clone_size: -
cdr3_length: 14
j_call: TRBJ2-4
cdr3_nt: TGTGCCGCCCTTGGGGGGGCAGCAAAAAACATTCAGTACTTC
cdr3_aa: CAALGGAAKNIQYF

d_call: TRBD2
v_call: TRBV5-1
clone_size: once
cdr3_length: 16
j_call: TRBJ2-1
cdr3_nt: TGCGCCAGCAGCTTGGAAAGCGGGAGTGACTACAATGAGCAGTTCTTC
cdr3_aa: CASSLESGSDYNEQFF

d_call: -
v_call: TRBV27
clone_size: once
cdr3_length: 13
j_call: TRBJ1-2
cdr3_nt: TGTGCCAGCAGTTCGACACCCCCGGTGGGCTACACCTTC
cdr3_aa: CASSSTPPVGYTF

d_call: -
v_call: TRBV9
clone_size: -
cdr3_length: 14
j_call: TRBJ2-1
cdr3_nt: TGTGCCAGCAGCGTAGCCCCCAACTTCAATGAGCAGTTCTTC
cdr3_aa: CASSVAPNFNEQFF

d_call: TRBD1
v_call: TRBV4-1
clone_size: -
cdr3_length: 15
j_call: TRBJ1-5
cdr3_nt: TGCGCCAGCAGCCAAGGGACAGGGGTCCACCAGCCCCAGCATTTT
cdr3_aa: CASSQGTGVHQPQHF

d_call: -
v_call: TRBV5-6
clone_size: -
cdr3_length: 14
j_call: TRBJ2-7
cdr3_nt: TGTGCCAGCAGCCGCACAGGGTTCTCCTACGAGCAGTACTTC
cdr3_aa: CASSRTGFSYEQYF

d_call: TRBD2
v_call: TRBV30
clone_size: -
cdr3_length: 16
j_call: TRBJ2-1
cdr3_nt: TGTGCCTGGAGTCACCCCGGGACTAGCGGATACAATGAGCAGTTCTTC
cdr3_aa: CAWSHPGTSGYNEQFF

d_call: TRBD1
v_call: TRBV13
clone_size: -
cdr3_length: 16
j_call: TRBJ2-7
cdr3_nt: TGTGCCAGCAGCCGGTCAGGTCCACAGGGGTCCTACGAGCAGTACTTC
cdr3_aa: CASSRSGPQGSYEQYF

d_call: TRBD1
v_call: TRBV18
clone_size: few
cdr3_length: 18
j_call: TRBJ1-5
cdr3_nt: TGTGCCAGCTCACCGACTACGGGACAGTCCCAATCCAATCAGCCCCAGCATTTT
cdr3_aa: CASSPTTGQSQSNQPQHF

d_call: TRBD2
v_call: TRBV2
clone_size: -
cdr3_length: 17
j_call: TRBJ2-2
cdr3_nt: TGTGCCAGCATGACTAGCGGGAGGGCCCTCGGGACCGGGGAGCTGTTTTTT
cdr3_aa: CASMTSGRALGTGELFF

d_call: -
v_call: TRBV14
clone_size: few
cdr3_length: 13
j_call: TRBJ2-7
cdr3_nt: TGTGCCAGCAGCCAAGATCCCGGGTACGAGCAGTACTTC
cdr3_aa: CASSQDPGYEQYF

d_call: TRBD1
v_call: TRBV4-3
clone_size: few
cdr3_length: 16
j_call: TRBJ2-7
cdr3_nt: TGCGCCAGCAGCCACCGCCGGGGAGACAGGGCCTACGAGCAGTACTTC
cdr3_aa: CASSHRRGDRAYEQYF

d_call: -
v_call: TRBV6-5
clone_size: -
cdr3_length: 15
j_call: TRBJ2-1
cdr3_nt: TGTGCCAGCAGCCGTTACGGCGGGCCTATCAATGAGCAGTTCTTC
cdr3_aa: CASSRYGGPINEQFF

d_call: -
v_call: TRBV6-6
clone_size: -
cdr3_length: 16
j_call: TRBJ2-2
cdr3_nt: TGTGCCAGCAGTTACCCGCCCCCGGGGAACACCGGGGAGCTGTTTTTT
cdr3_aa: CASSYPPPGNTGELFF

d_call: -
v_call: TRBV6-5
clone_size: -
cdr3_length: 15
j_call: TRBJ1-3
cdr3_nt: TGTGCCAGCAGTTACGCGACAGACTCTGGAAACACCATATATTTT
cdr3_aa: CASSYATDSGNTIYF

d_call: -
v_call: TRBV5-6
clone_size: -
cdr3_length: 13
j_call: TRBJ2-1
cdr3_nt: TGTGCCAGCAGCTTGAATATGGCTGTAGCCCTGTTCTTC
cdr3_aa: CASSLNMAVALFF

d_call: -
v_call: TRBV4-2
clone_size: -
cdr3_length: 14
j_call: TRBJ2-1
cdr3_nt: TGTGCCAGCAGCCAAGATAGGACAGACAATGAGCAGTTCTTC
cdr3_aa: CASSQDRTDNEQFF

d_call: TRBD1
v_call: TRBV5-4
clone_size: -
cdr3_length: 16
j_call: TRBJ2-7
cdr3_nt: TGTGCCAGCAGCCGAATTACAGGGGAGATCGTCGGCGAGCAGTACTTC
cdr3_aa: CASSRITGEIVGEQYF

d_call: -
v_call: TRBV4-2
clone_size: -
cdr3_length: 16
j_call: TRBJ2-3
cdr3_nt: TGTGCCAGCAGCCAAGATGTTCATGGACTCACAGATACGCAGTATTTT
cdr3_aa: CASSQDVHGLTDTQYF

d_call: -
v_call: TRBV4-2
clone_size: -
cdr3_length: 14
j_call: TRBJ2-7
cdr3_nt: TGTGCCAGCAGCCAAGGGGGACCAAGGGGGGAGCAGTACTTC
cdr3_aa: CASSQGGPRGEQYF

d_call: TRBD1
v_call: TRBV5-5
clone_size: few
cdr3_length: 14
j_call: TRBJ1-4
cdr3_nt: TGTGCCAGCAGCGGGACAGGACATCAGGAAAAACTGTTTTTT
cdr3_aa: CASSGTGHQEKLFF